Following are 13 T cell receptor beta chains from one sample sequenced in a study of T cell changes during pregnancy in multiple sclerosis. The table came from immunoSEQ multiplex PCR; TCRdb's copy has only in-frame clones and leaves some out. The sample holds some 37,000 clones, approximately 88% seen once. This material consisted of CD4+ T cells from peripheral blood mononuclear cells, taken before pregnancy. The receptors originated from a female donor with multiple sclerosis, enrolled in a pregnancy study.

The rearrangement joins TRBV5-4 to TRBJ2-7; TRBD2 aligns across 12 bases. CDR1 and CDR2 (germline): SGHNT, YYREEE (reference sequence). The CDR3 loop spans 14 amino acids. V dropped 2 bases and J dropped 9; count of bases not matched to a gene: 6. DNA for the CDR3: TGTGCCAGCAGCTTAGGACTAGCGGGAAGGGGGCAGTACTTC. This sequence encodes CASSLGLAGRGQYF.

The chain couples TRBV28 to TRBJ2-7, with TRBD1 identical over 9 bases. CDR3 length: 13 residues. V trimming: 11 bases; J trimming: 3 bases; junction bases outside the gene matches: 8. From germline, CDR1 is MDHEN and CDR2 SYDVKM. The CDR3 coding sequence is TGTGCCGGCGCGACAGGGGGGGACTACGAGCAGTACTTC. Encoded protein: CAGATGGDYEQYF.

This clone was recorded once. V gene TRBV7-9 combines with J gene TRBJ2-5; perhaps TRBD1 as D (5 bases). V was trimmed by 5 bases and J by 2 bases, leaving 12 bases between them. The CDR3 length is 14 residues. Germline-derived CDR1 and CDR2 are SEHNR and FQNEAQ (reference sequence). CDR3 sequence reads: CASSPTRVQETQYF. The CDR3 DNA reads TGTGCCAGCAGCCCAACCAGGGTTCAAGAGACCCAGTACTTC.

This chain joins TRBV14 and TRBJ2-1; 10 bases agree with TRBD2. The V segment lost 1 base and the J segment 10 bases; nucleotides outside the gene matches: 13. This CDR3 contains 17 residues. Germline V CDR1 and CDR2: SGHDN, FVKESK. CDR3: CASSQVLSGRAVGEQFF. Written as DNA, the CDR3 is TGTGCCAGCAGCCAAGTTTTAAGCGGGAGGGCCGTGGGGGAGCAGTTCTTC.

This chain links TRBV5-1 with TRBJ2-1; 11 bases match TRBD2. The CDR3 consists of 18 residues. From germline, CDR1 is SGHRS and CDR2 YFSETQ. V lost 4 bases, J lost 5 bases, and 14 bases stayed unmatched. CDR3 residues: CASSNGRLAGGRDNEQFF. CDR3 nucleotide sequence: TGCGCCAGCAGCAATGGTAGGCTAGCGGGAGGAAGGGACAATGAGCAGTTCTTC.

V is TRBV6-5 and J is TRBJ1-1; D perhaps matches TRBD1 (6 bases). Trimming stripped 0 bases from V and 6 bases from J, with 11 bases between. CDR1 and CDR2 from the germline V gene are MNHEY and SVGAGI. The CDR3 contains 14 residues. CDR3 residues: CASSYSIQGPEAFF. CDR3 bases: TGTGCCAGCAGTTACTCGATACAGGGCCCTGAAGCTTTCTTT.

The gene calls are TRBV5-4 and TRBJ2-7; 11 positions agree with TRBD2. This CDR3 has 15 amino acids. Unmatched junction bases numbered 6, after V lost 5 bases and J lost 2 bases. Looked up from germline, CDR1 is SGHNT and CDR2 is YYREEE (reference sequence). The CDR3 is CASRPGLAEAYEQYF. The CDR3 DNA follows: TGTGCCAGCAGACCGGGACTAGCGGAAGCCTACGAGCAGTACTTC.

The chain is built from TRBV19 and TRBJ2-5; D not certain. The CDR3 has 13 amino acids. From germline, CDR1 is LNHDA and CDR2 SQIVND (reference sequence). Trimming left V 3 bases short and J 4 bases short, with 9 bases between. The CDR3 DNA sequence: TGTGCCAGTAGTATTAACGAGGTAGAGACCCAGTACTTC. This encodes CASSINEVETQYF.

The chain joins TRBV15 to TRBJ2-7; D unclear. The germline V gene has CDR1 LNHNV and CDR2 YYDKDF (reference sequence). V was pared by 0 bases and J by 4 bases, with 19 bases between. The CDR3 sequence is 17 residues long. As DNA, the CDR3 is TGTGCCACCAGCAGAGAAAGGCTAGAGACGCAACATTACGAGCAGTACTTC. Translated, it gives CATSRERLETQHYEQYF.

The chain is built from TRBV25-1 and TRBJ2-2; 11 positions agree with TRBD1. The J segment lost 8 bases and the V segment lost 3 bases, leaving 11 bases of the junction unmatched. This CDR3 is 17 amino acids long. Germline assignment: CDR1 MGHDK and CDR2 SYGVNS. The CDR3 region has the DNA TGTGCCAGCAGTGAGTCTTCTTGGACAGGGGGCTTGGGGGAGCTGTTTTTT. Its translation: CASSESSWTGGLGELFF.

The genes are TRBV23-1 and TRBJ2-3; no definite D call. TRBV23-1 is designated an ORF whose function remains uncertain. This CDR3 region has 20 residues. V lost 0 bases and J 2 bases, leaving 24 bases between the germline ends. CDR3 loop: CASSQSVSVMSGETTDTQYF. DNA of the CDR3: TGCGCCAGCAGTCAATCTGTGTCCGTTATGTCAGGCGAAACCACAGATACGCAGTATTTT.

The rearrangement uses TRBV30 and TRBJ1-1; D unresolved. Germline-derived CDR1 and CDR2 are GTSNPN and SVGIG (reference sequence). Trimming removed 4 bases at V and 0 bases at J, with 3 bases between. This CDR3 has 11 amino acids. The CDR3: CAWTVNTEAFF. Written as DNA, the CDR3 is TGTGCCTGGACAGTGAACACTGAAGCTTTCTTT.

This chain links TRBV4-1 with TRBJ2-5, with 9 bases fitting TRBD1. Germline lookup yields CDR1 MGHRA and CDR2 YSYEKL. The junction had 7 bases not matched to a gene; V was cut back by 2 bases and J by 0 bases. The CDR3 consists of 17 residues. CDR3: CASSQLPGTGYQETQYF. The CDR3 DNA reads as TGCGCCAGCAGCCAACTACCGGGGACAGGGTACCAAGAGACCCAGTACTTC.